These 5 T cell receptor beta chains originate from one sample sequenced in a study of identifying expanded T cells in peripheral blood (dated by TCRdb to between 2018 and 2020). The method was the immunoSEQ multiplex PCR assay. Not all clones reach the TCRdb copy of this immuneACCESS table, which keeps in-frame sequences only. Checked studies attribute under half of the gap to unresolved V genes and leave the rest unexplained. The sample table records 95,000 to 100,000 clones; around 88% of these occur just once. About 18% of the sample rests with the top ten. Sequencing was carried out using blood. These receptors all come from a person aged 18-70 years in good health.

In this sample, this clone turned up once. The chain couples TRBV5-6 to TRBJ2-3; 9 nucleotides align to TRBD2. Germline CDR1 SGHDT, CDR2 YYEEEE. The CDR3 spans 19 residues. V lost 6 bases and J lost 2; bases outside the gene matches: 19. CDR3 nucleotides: TGTGCCAGCACCCCATTATTCCGGGTCCAGCGGGGGGACACAGATACGCAGTATTTT. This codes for CASTPLFRVQRGDTDTQYF.

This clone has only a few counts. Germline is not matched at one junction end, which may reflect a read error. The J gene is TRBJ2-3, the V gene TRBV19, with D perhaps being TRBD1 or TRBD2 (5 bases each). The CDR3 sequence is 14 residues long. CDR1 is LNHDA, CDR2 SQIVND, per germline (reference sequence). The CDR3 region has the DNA TGTGCCAGCAGCCCGGGACCAAGCACAAATACGCAGTATTTT. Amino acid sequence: CASSPGPSTNTQYF.

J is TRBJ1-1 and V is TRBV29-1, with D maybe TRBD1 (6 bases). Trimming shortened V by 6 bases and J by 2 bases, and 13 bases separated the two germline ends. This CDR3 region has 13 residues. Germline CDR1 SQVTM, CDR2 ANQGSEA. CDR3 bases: TGCAGCGTCCTGACAGGTAAAAACACTGAAGCTTTCTTT. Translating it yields CSVLTGKNTEAFF.

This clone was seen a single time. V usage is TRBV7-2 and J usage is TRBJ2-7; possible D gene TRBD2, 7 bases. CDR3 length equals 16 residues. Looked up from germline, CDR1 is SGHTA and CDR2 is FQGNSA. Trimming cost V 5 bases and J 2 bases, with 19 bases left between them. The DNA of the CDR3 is TGTGCCAGCAGCCCAAGGGGGGGGGCCGGGGCCTACGAGCAGTACTTC. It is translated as CASSPRGGAGAYEQYF.

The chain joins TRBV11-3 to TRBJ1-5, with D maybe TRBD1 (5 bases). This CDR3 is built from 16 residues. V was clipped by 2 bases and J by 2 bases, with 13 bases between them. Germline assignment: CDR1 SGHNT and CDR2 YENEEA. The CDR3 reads CASSLNLQGGNQPQHF. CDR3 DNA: TGTGCCAGCAGCTTAAATTTGCAGGGAGGCAATCAGCCCCAGCATTTT.